Each of the 14 T cell receptor beta chains below was sequenced from the same sample in a study of cytomegalovirus exposure and HLA in healthy donors. 13 Jbeta primers and 60 Vbeta primers were used for the PCR. TCRdb's table, derived via immunoSEQ multiplex PCR, lists solely in-frame clones and lacks some. The sample carries under 200,000 clones, about four fifths recorded once. The sample taken for sequencing was PBMCs. The receptors were gathered from a woman under 30 in good health and CMV-seronegative.

The V gene is TRBV19, the J gene TRBJ2-1, with 8 bases fitting TRBD1. This CDR3 contains 16 residues. Germline CDR1 LNHDA, CDR2 SQIVND (reference sequence). The junction had 5 bases not matched to a gene; V was cut back by 1 base and J by 3 bases. In DNA form, the CDR3 reads TGTGCCAGTAGTATAGGGCCCAGGGGGCACTACAATGAGCAGTTCTTC. Amino acid sequence: CASSIGPRGHYNEQFF. The whole variable domain, remainder taken from reference TRBV19 and TRBJ2-1, is DGGITQSPKYLFRKEGQNVTLSCEQNLNHDAMYWYRQDPGQGLRLIYYSQIVNDFQKGDIAEGYSVSREKKESFPLTVTSAQKNPTAFYLCASSIGPRGHYNEQFFGPGTRLTVL.

The chain employs TRBV15 and TRBJ1-1; D unresolved. The germline V and J ends were trimmed by 1 base and 0 bases, with 18 bases remaining between them. This CDR3 contains 18 residues. Germline CDR1 LNHNV, CDR2 YYDKDF (reference sequence). The CDR3 here is CATSRGPRAETLNTEAFF. CDR3 DNA: TGTGCCACCAGCAGAGGGCCAAGAGCCGAGACATTGAACACTGAAGCTTTCTTT.

The chain has TRBV7-8 and TRBJ2-4; 8 nucleotides match TRBD1. This CDR3 has 15 residues. Germline trimming cut 5 bases from V and 4 bases from J; bases unmatched to any gene: 7. Germline CDR1 SGHVS, CDR2 FQNEAQ. CDR3 loop: CASSLGQAVKNIQYF. CDR3 sequence (DNA): TGTGCCAGCAGCCTGGGACAGGCCGTAAAAAACATTCAGTACTTC.

This clone was observed once. This rearrangement joins TRBV7-9 to TRBJ1-1; D unresolved. From germline, CDR1 is SEHNR and CDR2 FQNEAQ (reference sequence). Trimming left V 1 base short and J 0 bases short, with 9 bases between. The CDR3 has 15 amino acids. The CDR3 bases are TGTGCCAGCAGCTTAGTACAGATCATGAACACTGAAGCTTTCTTT. It specifies CASSLVQIMNTEAFF.

The rearrangement uses TRBV7-2 and TRBJ2-7, with TRBD1 as a possible D gene (6 bases). The germline gives CDR1 SGHTA, CDR2 FQGNSA. V was pared by 1 base and J by 0 bases, with 16 bases between. This CDR3 has 17 amino acids. DNA for the CDR3: TGTGCCAGCAGCTTAGAGGTAGCAGGACAGACCTCCTACGAGCAGTACTTC. The encoded protein is CASSLEVAGQTSYEQYF.

The chain has TRBV5-8 and TRBJ2-3; 7 bases map to TRBD2. The CDR3 totals 17 residues. The junction had 15 bases not matched to a gene; V was cut back by 0 bases and J by 8 bases. Per germline, CDR1 SGHTS and CDR2 YDEGEE. The CDR3 here is CASSLAGGPGLSGTQYF. In DNA, the CDR3 is TGTGCCAGCAGCTTGGCGGGGGGACCCGGCCTAAGTGGTACGCAGTATTTT.

CDR3 DNA: TGTGCCAGCTCATCGGGACAGGGGGGCTATGGCTACACCTTC. The encoded protein is CASSSGQGGYGYTF. The J gene is TRBJ1-2, the V gene TRBV18, with 11 bases lining up with TRBD1. Per the germline V gene, CDR1 is KGHSH and CDR2 is LQKENI. The junction had 3 bases not matched to a gene; V was cut back by 5 bases and J by 4 bases. The CDR3 sequence is 14 residues long.

The chain links TRBV7-2 to TRBJ1-3; 9 bases are a match to TRBD1. The germline CDR1 and CDR2 sequences are SGHTA and FQGNSA. The CDR3 loop spans 17 amino acids. Trimming cost V 3 bases and J 4 bases; bases outside gene matches: 10. In nucleotides, the CDR3 is TGTGCCAGCAGCTTCCGAAGGACAGGGGTGGACGGAAACACCATATATTTT. Residues: CASSFRRTGVDGNTIYF.

In DNA form, the CDR3 reads TGCGCCAGCAGCCTGAGGGGGGAGGGGGGATCCTACGAGCAGTACGTC. Its translation is CASSLRGEGGSYEQYV. The chain couples TRBV5-1 to TRBJ2-7, with D possibly TRBD2 on 7 matching bases. CDR1 and CDR2 from the germline V gene are SGHRS and YFSETQ. The V and J ends lost 4 bases and 1 base respectively, with 18 bases between them. The CDR3 runs 16 residues.

This clone was observed a few times. This chain uses TRBV15 with TRBJ1-5, with D uncertain. V lost 3 bases and J 3 bases, leaving 6 bases between the germline ends. Per germline, CDR1 LNHNV and CDR2 YYDKDF (reference sequence). The CDR3 runs 13 residues. The CDR3 here is CATSSEFNQPQHF. CDR3 in DNA: TGTGCCACCAGCAGTGAGTTCAATCAGCCCCAGCATTTT.

The chain uses TRBV6-6 and TRBJ2-7, with TRBD1 matching over 7 bases. CDR1 is MNHNY and CDR2 is SVGAGI in the germline V gene (reference sequence). The CDR3 runs to 13 residues. V shed 7 bases, J shed 5 bases, and the junction held 8 bases outside the gene matches. CDR3 amino acids: CASTTGIRNEQYF. The CDR3, as DNA: TGTGCCAGCACGACAGGGATAAGGAACGAGCAGTACTTC.

The CDR3 sequence: CASSEGFSGRAGELFF. CDR3 nucleotide sequence: TGTGCCAGCAGTGAAGGTTTTAGCGGGAGGGCCGGGGAGCTGTTTTTT. V usage is TRBV2 and J usage is TRBJ2-2; the match to TRBD2 covers 11 bases. CDR3 length: 16 amino acids. Trimming took 1 base from V and 6 from J; bases not matched to a gene: 4. Germline lookup yields CDR1 SNHLY and CDR2 FYNNEI. Using reference TRBV2 and TRBJ2-2 for the parts outside the CDR3, the full variable domain is EPEVTQTPSHQVTQMGQEVILRCVPISNHLYFYWYRQILGQKVEFLVSFYNNEISEKSEIFDDQFSVERPDGSNFTLKIRSTKLEDSAMYFCASSEGFSGRAGELFFGEGSRLTVL.

J is TRBJ1-2 and V is TRBV6-5, with 7 positions matching TRBD1. Germline V gene sequence: CDR1 MNHEY, CDR2 SVGAGI. Losses at the gene ends were 2 bases for V and 3 bases for J; bases not matched to a gene: 9. This CDR3 comprises 16 residues. CDR3 nucleotide sequence: TGTGCCAGCAGTTACAGGTCGGGACAGAGTTACTATGGCTACACCTTC. Translation gives CASSYRSGQSYYGYTF.

This clone was seen a few times. This chain uses TRBV25-1 with TRBJ2-3; no firm D call. The CDR3 is 15 amino acids. Germline V gives CDR1 MGHDK, CDR2 SYGVNS. The V and J ends lost 6 bases and 0 bases respectively, with 13 bases between them. CDR3 amino acids: CASRLSETSTDTQYF. In DNA form, the CDR3 reads TGTGCCAGCAGATTGAGCGAAACTAGCACAGATACGCAGTATTTT.